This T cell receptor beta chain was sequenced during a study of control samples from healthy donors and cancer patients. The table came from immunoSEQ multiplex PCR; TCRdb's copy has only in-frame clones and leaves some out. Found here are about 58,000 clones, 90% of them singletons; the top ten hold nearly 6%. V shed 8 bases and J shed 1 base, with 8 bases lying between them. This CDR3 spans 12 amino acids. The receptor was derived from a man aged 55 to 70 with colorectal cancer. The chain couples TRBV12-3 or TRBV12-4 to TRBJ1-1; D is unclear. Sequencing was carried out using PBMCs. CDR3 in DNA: TGTGCCAGCTGTCTCAAGAACACTGAAGCTTTCTTT. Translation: CASCLKNTEAFF.